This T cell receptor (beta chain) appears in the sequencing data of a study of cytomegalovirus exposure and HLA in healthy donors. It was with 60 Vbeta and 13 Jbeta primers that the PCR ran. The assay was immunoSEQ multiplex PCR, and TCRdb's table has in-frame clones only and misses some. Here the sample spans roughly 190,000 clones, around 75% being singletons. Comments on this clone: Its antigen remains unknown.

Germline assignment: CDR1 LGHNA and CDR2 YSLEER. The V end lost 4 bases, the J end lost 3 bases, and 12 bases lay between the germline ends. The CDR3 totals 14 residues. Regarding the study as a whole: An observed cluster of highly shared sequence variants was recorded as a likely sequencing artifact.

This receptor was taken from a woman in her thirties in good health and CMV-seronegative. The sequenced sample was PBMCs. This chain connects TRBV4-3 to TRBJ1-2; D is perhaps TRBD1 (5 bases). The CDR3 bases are TGCGCCAGCAGCCTGGGGGGGGTAGACTATGGCTACACCTTC. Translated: CASSLGGVDYGYTF.